This T cell receptor (beta chain) appears in the sequencing data of a study of CD8+ T cells in alopecia areata (dated by TCRdb to 2016 to 2018). At the level of the whole study: Treated patients were enrolled in an open-label pilot trial of oral tofacitinib, 5 to 10 mg twice daily, for moderate-to-severe alopecia areata. Amplification of TCRbeta CDR3 regions was done by immunoSEQ multiplex PCR using 35 Vbeta forward primers and 13 Jbeta reverse primers. In both human patients and the C3H/HeJ mouse model, the study applied high-throughput TCRbeta sequencing to look at T cell clonal expansion in alopecia areata. Tofacitinib-treated patients had biopsies at baseline and at 4 and 24 weeks of treatment, with a later scalp biopsy in several patients. The SALT score, which quantifies the percentage of affected scalp surface area, was used to measure disease severity in treated patients. RNA was obtained with the PAXgene miRNA kit for fixed scalp, the miRNeasy kit for PBMCs, and the RNeasy kit for mouse skin. On the human side, TCRbeta sequencing was run on scalp tissue and on sorted CD4+ and CD8+ peripheral blood T cells from healthy controls and from alopecia areata patients with either patchy or totalis/universalis disease. Scalp clonality was compared among normal scalp (n=4), patchy alopecia areata scalp (n=8), and alopecia totalis/universalis scalp (n=8). Patients received tofacitinib for 6 to 18 months and were then followed off drug for 6 months to check for delayed response and recurrence. General conclusions and limits of the study: Unlike mouse skin, which is dominated by gammadelta T cells, normal human skin has resident alphabeta T cells that are also sequenced, and this complicates analysis of the scalp TCR repertoire. Shared TCR sequences between patients were less evident than in mice, which may be partly attributable to HLA diversity in the patient population. Because the treated cohort was small and included a single nonresponder, larger studies are needed to assess links between baseline CD8+ expansion and response. Compared with normal scalp, lesional scalp, particularly in alopecia totalis/universalis, had higher clonality and more expanded CD8+ clones, which suggests antigenic drive. During tofacitinib treatment, many expanded lesional clones remained in scalp and blood, and this persistence may partly explain relapse after treatment is stopped. Tofacitinib significantly decreased scalp clonality and the number of expanded CD8+ clones among the top 100 scalp clones.

Notes on this clone: There is no known antigen for this receptor. No much larger clone is present one base from it, and per-base qualities are unavailable.

Per the publication, the time point label means: around 26 weeks on oral tofacitinib. Explained via the paper, the treatment or condition label denotes: oral pan-JAK inhibitor, 5-10 mg twice daily. From alopecia areata patients, peripheral blood was collected along with lesional scalp punch biopsies. PBMCs were isolated by density centrifugation and stained for CD3, CD4 and CD8, and CD4+ and CD8+ T cells were sorted on a FACSAria. The CDR1 and CDR2 encoded by the germline V gene (reference sequence) are GTSNPN and SVGIG. V is clipped by 3 bases and J by 5 bases, and the sequence between their germline boundaries is 16 bases long. The CDR3 sequence holds 15 residues, the cysteine and phenylalanine included. This entry keeps only the CDR3 DNA: 45 bases, framed from base 1. The receptor library was made with the immunoSEQ multiplex PCR assay. For TCR sequencing, RNA was extracted from every sample and reverse transcribed into cDNA to serve as template. SuperScript III was used for first-strand cDNA synthesis, primed with a 2:1 mix of oligo-dT and random hexamers. Amplification bias was assessed with a synthetic immune receptor repertoire, and residual bias was removed computationally. For the original study's pipeline: Raw reads were preprocessed to remove errors, and CDR3 was defined by IMGT conventions from the conserved cysteine to phenylalanine. To get clonality, Shannon entropy was normalized by log2 of the number of productive unique TCRs and the result was subtracted from 1. Whether scalp clones were CD4 or CD8 was inferred by matching scalp TCRbeta sequences against CD4 and CD8 repertoires sorted from blood. In its TCRdb copy, this immuneACCESS table keeps in-frame sequences only and misses some clones. Where compared with another copy, unresolved V genes explain less than half of these, and the others have no known cause. That table is the source of V, J and clone size, and D and trimming were worked out from the DNA. The sample table holds tens of thousands of clones, of which approximately 70% were seen once. The ten largest clones capture around 22% of the sample.

The clonotype comes from a human donor with alopecia areata. The chain links TRBV30 with TRBJ2-2; a weak D assignment points to TRBD1 (6 bases agree). The starting material was CD8+ T cells sorted from blood, obtained at week 24, from a patient treated with tofacitinib. The base sequence is TGTGCCTGGAGATGGAGCAGGGGTAGTACCGGGGAGCTGTTTTTT. Its protein is CAWRWSRGSTGELFF.